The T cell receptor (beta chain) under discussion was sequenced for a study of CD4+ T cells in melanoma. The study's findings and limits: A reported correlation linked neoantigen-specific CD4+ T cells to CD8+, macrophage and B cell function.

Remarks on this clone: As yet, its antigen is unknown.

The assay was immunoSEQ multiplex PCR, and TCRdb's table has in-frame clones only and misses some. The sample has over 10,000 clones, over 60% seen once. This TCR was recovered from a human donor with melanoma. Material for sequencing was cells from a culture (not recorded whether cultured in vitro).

In DNA form, the CDR3 reads TGTGCCAGCAGCGCACCTAGCGGGGGCGCGCCGACCCAGTACTTC. Residues: CASSAPSGGAPTQYF. V usage is TRBV11-2 and J usage is TRBJ2-5, with 10 bases identical to TRBD2. This CDR3 region has 15 residues. CDR1 and CDR2 from the germline V gene are SGHAT and FQNNGV. The junction had 10 bases not matched to a gene; V was cut back by 5 bases and J by 7 bases.